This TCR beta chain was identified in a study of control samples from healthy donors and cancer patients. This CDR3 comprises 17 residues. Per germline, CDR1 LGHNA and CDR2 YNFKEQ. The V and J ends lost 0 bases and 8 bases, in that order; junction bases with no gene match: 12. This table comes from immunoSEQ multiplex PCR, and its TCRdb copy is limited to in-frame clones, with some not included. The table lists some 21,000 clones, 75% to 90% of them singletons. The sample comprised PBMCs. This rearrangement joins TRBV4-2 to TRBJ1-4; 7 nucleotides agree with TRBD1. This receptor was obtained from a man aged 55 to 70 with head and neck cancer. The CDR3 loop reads CASSQEEGAGRGEKLFF. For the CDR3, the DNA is TGTGCCAGCAGCCAAGAAGAGGGGGCCGGGCGGGGGGAAAAACTGTTTTTT.